A single sample gave rise to the 14 T cell receptor beta chains below, sequenced in a study of T cell repertoires in cytomegalovirus infection. MiXCR, applied by TCRdb to the reads, yields one record per CDR3 protein. Of 700,000 to 900,000 distinct CDR3 sequences listed, 25% to 35% are singletons. Antigen specificity for these receptors is unknown. Specimen: cultured CD8+ T cells from PBMCs, collected from culture after CMV antigen stimulation. These receptors were obtained from a human donor in good health (CMV status not recorded). Some clones in this sample may be carry-over from other donors' samples.

This clonotype was observed a few times. V is TRBV12-3 or TRBV12-4 and J is TRBJ2-3; either TRBD1 or TRBD2 may supply D (7 bases each). V shed 5 bases and J shed 3 bases, with 15 bases lying between them. CDR3 size: 15 residues. The CDR3 spells CASSPYRGGTDTQYF. CDR3 DNA sequence: TGTGCCAGCAGTCCGTACAGGGGAGGGACAGATACGCAGTATTTT.

The table lists this clonotype with many counts. The rearrangement joins TRBV12-3 or TRBV12-4 to TRBJ2-5, with TRBD1 matching 11 bases. The V segment lost 3 bases and the J segment 6 bases; nucleotides outside the gene matches: 9. The length of the CDR3 is 16 residues. The CDR3 here is CASSFPGQGGKQTQYF. For the CDR3, the DNA is TGTGCCAGCAGTTTCCCGGGACAGGGGGGAAAACAGACCCAGTACTTC.

This chain joins TRBV27 and TRBJ2-3, with D maybe TRBD2 (6 bases). Germline V gene sequence: CDR1 MNHEY, CDR2 SMNVEV (reference sequence). V was shortened by 3 bases and J by 2 bases, with 12 bases between the two germline ends. The CDR3 is 15 residues long. CDR3 amino acids: CASSFIRDSTDTQYF. The CDR3 DNA follows: TGTGCCAGCAGTTTTATTCGGGACTCCACAGATACGCAGTATTTT.

This clonotype was counted only a few times. V is TRBV29-1 and J is TRBJ2-7; D is unclear. CDR1 SQVTM and CDR2 ANQGSEA come from the germline V gene. This CDR3 contains 13 residues. Trimming removed 6 bases from V and 5 bases from J, with 17 bases in between. CDR3 amino acids: CSVVGGATNEQYF. The CDR3 DNA sequence: TGCAGCGTCGTAGGTGGAGCAACCAACGAGCAGTACTTC.

This clonotype has a count of ten or more. This chain uses TRBV7-2 with TRBJ2-5; TRBD2 matches 10 bases. From germline, CDR1 is SGHTA and CDR2 FQGNSA. J lost 2 bases, V lost 2 bases, and 2 bases had no gene match. The CDR3 is 15 amino acids. The CDR3 region has the DNA TGTGCCAGCAGCTTACTAGCGGGGGTACAAGAGACCCAGTACTTC. Translated: CASSLLAGVQETQYF.

The chain combines TRBV15 with TRBJ2-7; D not resolved. This CDR3 spans 13 amino acids. Germline V lookup: CDR1 LNHNV, CDR2 YYDKDF (reference sequence). The V end lost 3 bases, the J end lost 1 base, and 7 bases lay between the germline ends. The CDR3 here is CATSSEGSYEQYV. As DNA, the CDR3 is TGTGCCACCAGCAGCGAAGGTTCCTACGAGCAGTACGTC.

This chain uses TRBV4-2 with TRBJ1-2, with D tentatively TRBD1 (5 bases). This CDR3 is built from 15 residues. The germline V gene has CDR1 LGHNA and CDR2 YNFKEQ. The V and J ends lost 0 bases and 4 bases respectively, with 12 bases between them. DNA of the CDR3: TGTGCCAGCAGCCAAGATGGGGCAGCCGCCTATGGCTACACCTTC. This sequence encodes CASSQDGAAAYGYTF.

The V and J genes are TRBV7-3 and TRBJ2-4; D call uncertain. Trimming removed 2 bases from V and 6 bases from J, with 14 bases in between. The CDR3 extends over 15 amino acids. Germline V gene data show CDR1 as SGHTA and CDR2 as FQGTGA. The CDR3 spells CASSLSGSPANIQYF. The CDR3 nucleotides read TGTGCCAGCAGCTTATCTGGGTCCCCGGCAAACATTCAGTACTTC.

There are a few counts of this clonotype. The chain joins TRBV9 to TRBJ1-6; D is unresolved. V gave up 4 bases and J gave up 0 bases, with 11 bases separating them. CDR3 length: 16 residues. Germline values: CDR1 SGDLS, CDR2 YYNGEE. The CDR3: CASSRWSSSYNSPLHF. In DNA, the CDR3 is TGTGCCAGCAGCCGTTGGTCAAGCTCCTATAATTCACCCCTCCACTTT. Using reference TRBV9 and TRBJ1-6 for the parts outside the CDR3, the full variable domain is DSGVTQTPKHLITATGQRVTLRCSPRSGDLSVYWYQQSLDQGLQFLIQYYNGEERAKGNILERFSAQQFPDLHSELNLSSLELGDSALYFCASSRWSSSYNSPLHFGNGTRLTVT.

The CDR3 sequence: CASSLGTQPYEQYV. The CDR3 DNA sequence: TGTGCCAGCAGTTTAGGGACACAGCCATACGAGCAGTACGTC. This rearrangement joins TRBV12-3 or TRBV12-4 to TRBJ2-7, with D possibly matching TRBD1 (5 bases). The CDR3 has 14 residues. With 1 base removed from V and 4 bases from J, the gap between germline ends came to 11 bases.

This rearrangement joins TRBV6-1 to TRBJ2-2; D is possibly TRBD1 (5 bases). Germline CDR1 MNHNS, CDR2 SASEGT. This CDR3 spans 13 amino acids. The V end lost 7 bases, the J end lost 3 bases, and 9 bases lay between the germline ends. CDR3 coding DNA: TGTGCCAGCAATGACAGATACACCGGGGAGCTGTTTTTT. It yields the protein CASNDRYTGELFF.

This clonotype was found a few times. The chain carries TRBV7-6 and TRBJ1-4, with D possibly TRBD1 on 5 matching bases. This CDR3 region has 16 residues. V dropped 3 bases and J dropped 8 bases, with 19 bases sitting between them. The germline gives CDR1 SGHVS, CDR2 FNYEAQ. The DNA for the CDR3 is TGTGCCAGCAGCTTCACTTCAGGGCCGAGGCGGGAAAAACTGTTTTTT. Translation: CASSFTSGPRREKLFF.

The chain joins TRBV19 to TRBJ1-1; D is undetermined. The germline V gene encodes CDR1 LNHDA and CDR2 SQIVND (reference sequence). The CDR3 runs to 14 residues. Trimming took 6 bases from V and 6 from J, leaving 17 bases between them. The CDR3 nucleotides are TGTGCCAGTAGGCACCTTGGGATAATGGCTGAAGCTTTCTTT. Its translation is CASRHLGIMAEAFF.

The chain is built from TRBV20-1 and TRBJ1-2; TRBD1 agrees at 7 bases. Germline CDR1 and CDR2: DFQATT and SNEGSKA (reference sequence). J gave up 9 bases and V 7 bases, and 14 bases lay outside the gene matches. The CDR3 covers 13 residues. The CDR3 region is CSGAGGDRGSYTF. For the CDR3, the DNA is TGCAGTGGCGCAGGGGGGGACCGAGGGAGCTACACCTTC.